The table lists the clone carrying this T cell receptor beta chain with a count of one. The sample belongs to a study of shared clonotypes between healthy human individuals. V was trimmed by 2 bases and J by 11 bases, leaving 18 bases between them. CDR1 is MDHEN and CDR2 is SYDVKM in the germline V gene. The CDR3 totals 15 residues. Measured with immunoSEQ multiplex PCR; TCRdb has only the in-frame clones, and not every one. The data hold 850,000 to 1,100,000 clones, with 70% to 80% observed a single time. The genes are TRBV28 and TRBJ1-4, with D hard to call. The material sequenced was memory CD4+ T cells from PBMCs. Subset denoted: CD45RA-negative fraction. The sequence came from a man aged 18 to 30 in good health. Some clones in this sample may be carry-over from other donors' samples. The CDR3 reads CASSLNSLGHVKLFF. In DNA, the CDR3 is TGTGCCAGCAGTTTAAATTCCCTAGGGCACGTGAAACTGTTTTTT. The complete variable domain, with remaining parts taken from reference TRBV28 and TRBJ1-4, reads DVKVTQSSRYLVKRTGEKVFLECVQDMDHENMFWYRQDPGLGLRLIYFSYDVKMKEKGDIPEGYSVSREKKERFSLILESASTNQTSMYLCASSLNSLGHVKLFFGSGTQLSVL.